These 31 T cell receptor beta chains were all obtained from the same sample, sequenced in a study of blood T cell repertoires in COVID-19. Only in-frame clones appear in the TCRdb table, and some are missing; sequencing was by immunoSEQ multiplex PCR. The sample lists 87,000 or so clones, roughly 84% seen once, with 20% to 25% in the top ten. Material for sequencing was peripheral blood. The receptor set was obtained from a woman of 80 years or more in a cohort sampled during active or convalescent COVID-19.

The chain carries TRBV12-3 or TRBV12-4 and TRBJ1-1; 8 bases are a match to TRBD1. There are 13 residues in the CDR3. The J segment lost 10 bases and the V segment lost 1 base, leaving 5 bases of the junction unmatched. The chain's CDR3 is CASSLGTGFIAFF. DNA for the CDR3: TGTGCCAGCAGTTTAGGGACAGGGTTTATAGCTTTCTTT.

J is TRBJ1-1 and V is TRBV20-1, with a weak D call TRBD1 (6 bases). The CDR3 covers 14 residues. Trimming cost V 3 bases and J 1 base, with 12 bases left between them. Germline CDR1 and CDR2: DFQATT and SNEGSKA (reference sequence). The CDR3 loop reads CSASLDRQNTEAFF. CDR3 nucleotide sequence: TGCAGTGCTAGTCTGGACAGACAGAACACTGAAGCTTTCTTT.

The rearrangement joins TRBV4-1 to TRBJ2-1; tentatively, D is TRBD2 (6 bases). Germline V gives CDR1 MGHRA, CDR2 YSYEKL. Trimming left V 4 bases short and J 6 bases short, with 16 bases between. The CDR3 has 15 residues. CDR3 region: CASSRDYAGTNEQFF. The CDR3 DNA reads TGCGCCAGCAGCCGAGACTATGCGGGAACCAATGAGCAGTTCTTC.

This clone was counted once. The CDR3 protein is CASSLGTSGLTDTQYF. Written as DNA, the CDR3 is TGCGCCAGCAGCTTGGGGACTAGCGGCCTCACAGATACGCAGTATTTT. V and J are TRBV5-1 and TRBJ2-3; TRBD2 matches 10 bases. Trimming cost V 0 bases and J 2 bases; bases outside gene matches: 3. The CDR3 is made up of 16 amino acids. In germline, CDR1 is SGHRS, CDR2 YFSETQ.

The rearrangement joins TRBV27 to TRBJ2-3, with 10 bases identical to TRBD2. This CDR3 is 16 amino acids long. J gave up 4 bases and V 4 bases, and 8 bases lay outside the gene matches. From germline, CDR1 is MNHEY and CDR2 SMNVEV (reference sequence). The CDR3 loop reads CASSWGLAPRSDTQYF. CDR3 coding DNA: TGTGCCAGCAGTTGGGGACTAGCGCCAAGATCAGATACGCAGTATTTT.

This chain connects TRBV30 to TRBJ2-5; D gene unclear. The CDR3 runs to 12 residues. Trimming shortened V by 1 base and J by 4 bases, and 7 bases separated the two germline ends. The germline gives CDR1 GTSNPN, CDR2 SVGIG (reference sequence). In nucleotides, the CDR3 is TGTGCCTGGAGTGGGGCTCCAGAGACCCAGTACTTC. Protein sequence: CAWSGAPETQYF.

V gene TRBV25-1 combines with J gene TRBJ2-7; the match to TRBD2 covers 11 bases. This CDR3 is 16 amino acids long. Germline assignment: CDR1 MGHDK and CDR2 SYGVNS. V trimming: 3 bases; J trimming: 5 bases; junction bases outside the gene matches: 9. The CDR3 is CASSEGLADTIHEQYF. The DNA of the CDR3 is TGTGCCAGCAGTGAGGGACTAGCGGATACGATCCACGAGCAGTACTTC.

In nucleotides, the CDR3 is TGTGTGGGGGCCAGACAGGCCGGAGGCACAGATACGCAGTATTTT. Translating it yields CVGARQAGGTDTQYF. The chain employs TRBV2 and TRBJ2-3; D may be TRBD1 (6 bases). Germline CDR1 reads SNHLY; CDR2 reads FYNNEI. This CDR3 is built from 15 residues.

V usage is TRBV11-2 and J usage is TRBJ2-1; 9 bases align to TRBD2. CDR1 is SGHAT, CDR2 FQNNGV, per germline. CDR3 size: 17 residues. V lost 3 bases to trimming and J lost 10 bases; unmatched junction nucleotides: 16. CDR3 sequence (DNA): TGTGCCAGCAGCTTCCAATCGGCGGGAGGGACCCTCGGGGAGCAGTTCTTC. Translating it yields CASSFQSAGGTLGEQFF.

V is TRBV5-4 and J is TRBJ1-1; a weak D match, TRBD1 (6 bases). Germline values: CDR1 SGHNT, CDR2 YYREEE (reference sequence). The ends were cut back, 4 bases at V and 5 bases at J, with 18 bases in the middle. The CDR3 contains 15 residues. The CDR3 bases are TGTGCCAGCAGCCCGCAGACAGGTCGGGAAACTGAAGCTTTCTTT. It specifies CASSPQTGRETEAFF.

The chain employs TRBV13 and TRBJ1-1, with 7 bases fitting TRBD1. There are 14 residues in the CDR3. Germline V lookup: CDR1 PRHDT, CDR2 FYEKMQ (reference sequence). The ends lost 5 bases at V and 1 base at J; junction bases unmatched: 4. The CDR3 spells CASSVDRRNTEAFF. The CDR3, as DNA: TGTGCCAGCAGCGTGGACAGGAGGAACACTGAAGCTTTCTTT.

The gene calls are TRBV6-2 or TRBV6-3 and TRBJ2-3; D perhaps matches TRBD2 (6 bases). The germline gives CDR1 MNHEY, CDR2 SVGEGT. The CDR3 totals 14 residues. Trimming took 2 bases from V and 2 from J, leaving 8 bases between them. DNA of the CDR3: TGTGCCAGCAGTTACACTAGCACCACAGATACGCAGTATTTT. This translates into CASSYTSTTDTQYF.

This chain links TRBV2 with TRBJ2-1, with TRBD2 matching 7 bases. V shed 5 bases and J 8 bases; nucleotides not matched to a gene: 21. The CDR3 length is 18 residues. In germline, CDR1 is SNHLY, CDR2 FYNNEI. CDR3 DNA sequence: TGTGCCAGCAGTCTAGTTTCCTCTACTAGCGTAAGGTTGGATGAGCAGTTCTTC. This sequence encodes CASSLVSSTSVRLDEQFF.

This chain joins TRBV5-4 and TRBJ2-7; 7 nucleotides agree with TRBD1. The germline V gene encodes CDR1 SGHNT and CDR2 YYREEE (reference sequence). The V segment lost 4 bases and the J segment 3 bases; nucleotides outside the gene matches: 7. This CDR3 has 14 residues. The CDR3 DNA reads as TGTGCCAGCAGCACCCGACAGGGAGTCTACGAGCAGTACTTC. Translation: CASSTRQGVYEQYF.

The chain joins TRBV27 to TRBJ2-1; D might be TRBD2 (6 bases). V lost 3 bases and J 3 bases, leaving 12 bases between the germline ends. The CDR3 has 15 residues. CDR1 MNHEY and CDR2 SMNVEV come from the germline V gene (reference sequence). For the CDR3, the DNA is TGTGCCAGCAGTTTCTTAGCGGAGATCTACAATGAGCAGTTCTTC. Translation: CASSFLAEIYNEQFF.

This chain joins TRBV11-3 and TRBJ1-3; TRBD1 might be the D (6 bases). Germline V CDR1 and CDR2: SGHNT, YENEEA. V was shortened by 5 bases and J by 0 bases, with 11 bases between the two germline ends. This CDR3 region has 15 residues. CDR3 region: CASSRIGGSGNTIYF. The DNA for the CDR3 is TGTGCCAGCAGCCGGATAGGGGGCTCTGGAAACACCATATATTTT.

This chain links TRBV5-6 with TRBJ1-3, with D possibly TRBD1 on 5 matching bases. With 0 bases removed from V and 4 bases from J, the gap between germline ends came to 8 bases. The CDR3 covers 14 residues. Germline V gene data show CDR1 as SGHDT and CDR2 as YYEEEE. CDR3 loop: CASSLVGVGNTIYF. The DNA of the CDR3 is TGTGCCAGCAGCTTGGTAGGGGTGGGAAACACCATATATTTT.

The chain couples TRBV15 to TRBJ1-1; D possibly corresponds to TRBD1 (5 bases). In germline, CDR1 is LNHNV, CDR2 YYDKDF (reference sequence). V gave up 4 bases and J gave up 3 bases, with 12 bases separating them. The CDR3 runs to 14 residues. CDR3 bases: TGTGCCACCAGCAAGGCCAGGGCGGACACTGAAGCTTTCTTT. Amino acids: CATSKARADTEAFF.

J is TRBJ2-5 and V is TRBV7-3; 9 positions agree with TRBD1. The germline V gene has CDR1 SGHTA and CDR2 FQGTGA. The CDR3 runs to 14 residues. J gave up 6 bases and V 3 bases, and 5 bases lay outside the gene matches. The CDR3 DNA follows: TGTGCCAGCAGCTTGGGGGGACAGGGTCAGACCCAGTACTTC. It codes for CASSLGGQGQTQYF.

The chain links TRBV19 to TRBJ2-2; 7 nucleotides agree with TRBD1. V trimming: 7 bases; J trimming: 8 bases; junction bases outside the gene matches: 7. Germline CDR1 is LNHDA and CDR2 is SQIVND (reference sequence). This CDR3 has 13 residues. Here the CDR3 DNA reads TGTGCCAGTACCCGGACAGGTGGTGGGGAGCTGTTTTTT. Its protein is CASTRTGGGELFF.

The rearrangement links TRBV9 to TRBJ2-3; 9 bases are shared with TRBD1. J was trimmed by 0 bases and V by 0 bases; bases with no gene match: 5. CDR3 size: 17 residues. Germline-derived CDR1 and CDR2 are SGDLS and YYNGEE. This chain's CDR3 is CASSVEGQGLSTDTQYF. As DNA, the CDR3 is TGTGCCAGCAGCGTAGAGGGACAGGGACTAAGCACAGATACGCAGTATTTT.

The chain is built from TRBV30 and TRBJ1-2, with TRBD1 identical over 12 bases. Germline assignment: CDR1 GTSNPN and CDR2 SVGIG (reference sequence). With V trimmed by 1 base and J by 7 bases, 7 bases remained unmatched. The CDR3 contains 15 residues. The CDR3 DNA reads TGTGCCTGGAGTGGGGACAGGGGGCTATTCGGTGGCTACACCTTC. Protein: CAWSGDRGLFGGYTF.

The genes are TRBV19 and TRBJ2-7; TRBD1 might be the D (6 bases). Trimming removed 1 base at V and 5 bases at J, with 9 bases between. The CDR3 consists of 13 residues. Per germline, CDR1 LNHDA and CDR2 SQIVND (reference sequence). The CDR3 sequence: CASSIGRGDEQYF. CDR3 sequence (DNA): TGTGCCAGTAGTATAGGCAGGGGCGACGAGCAGTACTTC. The full variable domain, rest sourced from reference TRBV19 and TRBJ2-7, is DGGITQSPKYLFRKEGQNVTLSCEQNLNHDAMYWYRQDPGQGLRLIYYSQIVNDFQKGDIAEGYSVSREKKESFPLTVTSAQKNPTAFYLCASSIGRGDEQYFGPGTRLTVT.

About this clone itself: A junction boundary mismatches the germline segment, possibly from a read error. The chain employs TRBV24-1 and TRBJ2-5; 8 bases fit TRBD1. CDR1 and CDR2 from the germline V gene are KGHDR and SFDVKD. This CDR3 is 13 amino acids long. The CDR3 DNA sequence: TGTGCCGCCAGCAGGACAGGGCAAGAGACCCAGTACTTC. Translating it yields CAASRTGQETQYF.

The J gene is TRBJ1-3, the V gene TRBV11-2; 8 nucleotides agree with TRBD1. The CDR3 is 15 amino acids. J gave up 4 bases and V 4 bases, and 6 bases lay outside the gene matches. Looked up from germline, CDR1 is SGHAT and CDR2 is FQNNGV. The CDR3, as DNA: TGTGCCAGCAGCTCTTACAGGGGGTTAGGAAACACCATATATTTT. Protein product: CASSSYRGLGNTIYF.

This clone was picked up a small number of times. The V gene is TRBV4-1, the J gene TRBJ1-1, with D perhaps matching TRBD1 (5 bases). This CDR3 contains 16 residues. V lost 0 bases to trimming and J lost 4 bases, with 15 bases between them. Germline lookup yields CDR1 MGHRA and CDR2 YSYEKL. CDR3 amino acids: CASSQEGQGLGTEAFF. The CDR3 DNA is TGCGCCAGCAGCCAAGAGGGGCAGGGTTTGGGCACTGAAGCTTTCTTT.

This chain links TRBV28 with TRBJ2-3; 16 positions agree with TRBD2. Germline lookup yields CDR1 MDHEN and CDR2 SYDVKM. The CDR3 has 18 residues. Trimming at V came to 4 bases and at J to 4 bases, leaving 8 bases not matched to a gene. The CDR3 sequence: CASSWPGLAGGTADTQYF. The CDR3 coding sequence is TGTGCCAGCAGTTGGCCGGGACTAGCGGGAGGGACCGCAGATACGCAGTATTTT.

This chain links TRBV9 with TRBJ1-2; 11 bases are shared with TRBD1. CDR1 SGDLS and CDR2 YYNGEE come from the germline V gene. This CDR3 region has 16 residues. The V and J ends lost 3 bases and 4 bases, in that order; junction bases with no gene match: 8. The CDR3: CASSDPGTGGSYGYTF. As DNA, the CDR3 is TGTGCCAGCAGCGACCCCGGGACAGGGGGGAGCTATGGCTACACCTTC.

The V and J genes are TRBV14 and TRBJ2-1, with 8 bases lining up with TRBD2. V shed 4 bases, J shed 6 bases, and the junction held 8 bases outside the gene matches. The CDR3 runs 15 residues. Germline V gene lookup returns CDR1 SGHDN and CDR2 FVKESK. In DNA form, the CDR3 reads TGTGCCAGCAGCCCATCGAGCGGGAGAAGCAATGAGCAGTTCTTC. Protein: CASSPSSGRSNEQFF.

J is TRBJ2-2 and V is TRBV3-1 (or the pseudogene TRBV3-2); D is perhaps TRBD2 (6 bases). CDR1 LGHDT and CDR2 YNNKEL come from the germline V gene (reference sequence). Trimming cost V 4 bases and J 3 bases, with 9 bases left between them. There are 14 residues in the CDR3. The CDR3 reads CASSRKRDTGELFF. CDR3 nucleotide sequence: TGTGCCAGCAGCCGTAAGCGGGACACCGGGGAGCTGTTTTTT.

V gene TRBV6-5 combines with J gene TRBJ1-5, with D perhaps matching TRBD1 (6 bases). The CDR3 runs 14 residues. Trimming shortened V by 6 bases and J by 2 bases, and 11 bases separated the two germline ends. The germline V gene encodes CDR1 MNHEY and CDR2 SVGAGI. CDR3 in amino acids: CASRTGMGNQPQHF. CDR3 DNA: TGTGCCAGCAGAACAGGGATGGGCAATCAGCCCCAGCATTTT.